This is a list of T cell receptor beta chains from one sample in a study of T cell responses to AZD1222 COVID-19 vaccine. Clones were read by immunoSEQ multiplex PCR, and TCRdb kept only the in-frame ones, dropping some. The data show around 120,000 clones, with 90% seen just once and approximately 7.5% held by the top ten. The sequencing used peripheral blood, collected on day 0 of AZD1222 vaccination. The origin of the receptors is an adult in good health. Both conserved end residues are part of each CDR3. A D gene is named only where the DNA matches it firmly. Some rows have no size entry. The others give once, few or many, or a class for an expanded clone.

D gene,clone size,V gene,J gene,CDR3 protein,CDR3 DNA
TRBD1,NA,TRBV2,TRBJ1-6,CASSEGGGTANF,TGTGCCAGCAGTGAAGGCGGCGGGACAGCTAACTTT
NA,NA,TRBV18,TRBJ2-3,CASSPPTDTQYF,TGTGCCAGCTCACCACCCACAGATACGCAGTATTTT
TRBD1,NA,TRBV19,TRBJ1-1,CASTPRTGIRAEAFF,TGTGCCAGTACTCCCCGGACAGGGATAAGAGCTGAAGCTTTCTTT
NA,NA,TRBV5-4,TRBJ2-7,CATSSRGPLGEQYF,TGTGCCACCAGCTCGAGGGGTCCTTTAGGGGAGCAGTACTTC
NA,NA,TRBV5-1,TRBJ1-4,CASSGLGATNEKLFF,TGCGCCAGCAGCGGGTTGGGGGCAACTAATGAAAAACTGTTTTTT
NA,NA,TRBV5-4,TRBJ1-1,CASSPVGSAEAFF,TGTGCCAGCAGCCCCGTGGGCTCCGCTGAAGCTTTCTTT
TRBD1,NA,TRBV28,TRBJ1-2,CASRSTGEDGYTF,TGTGCCAGCAGGTCAACAGGGGAGGATGGCTACACCTTC
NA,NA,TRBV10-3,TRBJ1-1,CAISEQGLNTEAFF,TGTGCCATCAGCGAGCAGGGGCTGAACACTGAAGCTTTCTTT
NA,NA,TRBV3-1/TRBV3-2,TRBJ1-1,CASSHGVSRGNTEAFF,TGTGCCAGCAGCCACGGGGTGTCCCGGGGGAACACTGAAGCTTTCTTT
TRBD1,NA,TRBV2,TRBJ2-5,CASTRTGKETQYF,TGTGCCTCCACGAGGACAGGAAAAGAGACCCAGTACTTC
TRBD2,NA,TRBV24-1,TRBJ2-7,CATSPTSGPYEQYF,TGTGCCACCAGTCCCACTAGCGGTCCCTACGAGCAGTACTTC
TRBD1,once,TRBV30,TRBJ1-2,CALSDRGSGYTF,TGTGCCTTATCAGACAGGGGGTCTGGCTACACCTTC
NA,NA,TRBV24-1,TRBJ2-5,CATSDPSWARETQYF,TGTGCCACCAGTGATCCGTCGTGGGCGAGAGAGACCCAGTACTTC
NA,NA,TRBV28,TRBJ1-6,CASRSGDRPLHF,TGTGCCAGCCGAAGCGGTGATCGGCCCCTCCACTTT
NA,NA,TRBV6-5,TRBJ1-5,CASSFRERNQPQHF,TGTGCCAGCAGTTTCAGGGAGCGTAATCAGCCCCAGCATTTT
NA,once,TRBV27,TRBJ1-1,CASSLSKLGYNTEAFF,TGTGCCAGCAGTTTATCGAAGTTAGGCTACAACACTGAAGCTTTCTTT
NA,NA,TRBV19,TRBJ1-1,CASSTPLAGTLNTEAFF,TGTGCCAGTAGTACCCCCTTGGCCGGGACACTGAACACTGAAGCTTTCTTT
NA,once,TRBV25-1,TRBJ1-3,CASSDRTEGNTIYF,TGTGCCAGCAGTGACAGGACAGAGGGAAACACCATATATTTT
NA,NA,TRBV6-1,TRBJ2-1,CASSEGPQGEQFF,TGTGCCAGCAGTGAGGGCCCACAGGGTGAGCAGTTCTTC
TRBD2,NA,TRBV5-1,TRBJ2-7,CASSRGLAGYEQYF,TGCGCCAGCAGCAGGGGACTAGCGGGCTACGAGCAGTACTTC
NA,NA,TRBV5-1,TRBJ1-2,CASRPGTLNYGYTF,TGCGCCAGCAGGCCCGGGACGCTTAACTATGGCTACACCTTC
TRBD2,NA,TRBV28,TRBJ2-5,CASSRTSGTETQYF,TGTGCCAGCAGTCGGACTAGCGGGACGGAGACCCAGTACTTC
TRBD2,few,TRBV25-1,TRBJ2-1,CASSDSGNYNEQFF,TGTGCCAGCAGTGACAGCGGGAATTACAATGAGCAGTTCTTC
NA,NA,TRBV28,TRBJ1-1,CASSPTGTNTEAFF,TGTGCCAGCAGCCCTACGGGCACGAACACTGAAGCTTTCTTT
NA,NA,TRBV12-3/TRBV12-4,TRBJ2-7,CASRPAGWGEQYF,TGTGCCAGCAGGCCCGCCGGGTGGGGCGAGCAGTACTTC
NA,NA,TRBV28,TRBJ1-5,CASSLGNPNQPQHF,TGTGCCAGCAGTTTAGGCAATCCCAATCAGCCCCAGCATTTT
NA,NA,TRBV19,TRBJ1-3,CAARPGSSGNTIYF,TGTGCCGCACGGCCGGGCAGCTCTGGAAACACCATATATTTT
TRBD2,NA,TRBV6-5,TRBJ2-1,CASSYSLAGGYEQFF,TGTGCCAGCAGTTACTCGCTAGCGGGAGGTTACGAGCAGTTCTTC
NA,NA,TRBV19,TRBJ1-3,CASSMWGRTGNTIYF,TGTGCCAGTAGTATGTGGGGGAGAACTGGAAACACCATATATTTT
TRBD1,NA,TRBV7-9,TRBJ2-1,CASSQGTGGRRVNEQFF,TGTGCCAGCAGCCAAGGGACAGGGGGTAGAAGGGTCAATGAGCAGTTCTTC
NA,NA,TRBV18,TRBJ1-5,CASSHRDSNQPQHF,TGTGCCAGCTCACACAGGGATAGCAATCAGCCCCAGCATTTT
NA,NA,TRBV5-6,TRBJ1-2,CASTPAKRSGYTF,TGTGCCAGCACCCCCGCCAAGCGGTCTGGCTACACCTTC
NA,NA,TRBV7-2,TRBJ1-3,CASSPDGVLRNTIYF,TGTGCCAGCAGCCCCGACGGGGTACTGAGAAACACCATATATTTT
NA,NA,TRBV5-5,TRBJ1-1,CASSFQGRNTEAFF,TGTGCCAGCAGCTTCCAGGGGCGGAACACTGAAGCTTTCTTT
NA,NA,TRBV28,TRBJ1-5,CASRGGTYNQPQHF,TGTGCCAGCAGGGGCGGGACGTACAATCAGCCCCAGCATTTT
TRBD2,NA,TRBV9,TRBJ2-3,CASSVGTSGPTDTQYF,TGTGCCAGCAGCGTAGGAACTAGCGGGCCGACAGATACGCAGTATTTT
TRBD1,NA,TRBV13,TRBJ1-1,CASSSGVYRDRGQRTEAFF,TGTGCCAGCAGCTCGGGGGTTTACCGGGACAGGGGGCAACGCACTGAAGCTTTCTTT
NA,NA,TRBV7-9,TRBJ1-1,CASSLLSQVNTEAFF,TGTGCCAGCAGCTTATTGTCCCAGGTTAACACTGAAGCTTTCTTT
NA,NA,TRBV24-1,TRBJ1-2,CATTVAGGYTF,TGTGCCACCACGGTGGCAGGGGGCTACACCTTC
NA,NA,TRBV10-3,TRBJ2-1,CAIRIQGEHYNEQFF,TGTGCCATCAGAATACAGGGAGAGCACTACAATGAGCAGTTCTTC
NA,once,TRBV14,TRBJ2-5,CASSQDAREGVWETQYF,TGTGCCAGCAGCCAAGATGCCAGGGAGGGGGTTTGGGAGACCCAGTACTTC
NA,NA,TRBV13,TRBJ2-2,CASSSSGTWATGELFF,TGTGCCAGCAGCTCCTCCGGGACATGGGCCACCGGGGAGCTGTTTTTT
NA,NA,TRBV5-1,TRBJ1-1,CASSLVGGNTEAFF,TGCGCCAGCAGCTTGGTCGGGGGAAACACTGAAGCTTTCTTT
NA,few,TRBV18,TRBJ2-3,CASSPPVRTDTQYF,TGTGCCAGCTCACCCCCTGTGCGGACAGATACGCAGTATTTT
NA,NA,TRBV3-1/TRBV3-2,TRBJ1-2,CASSLNKNYGYTF,TGTGCCAGCAGCCTTAACAAGAACTATGGCTACACCTTC
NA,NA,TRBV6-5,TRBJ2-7,CASTPGLIPYEQYF,TGTGCCAGCACCCCGGGACTTATACCCTACGAGCAGTACTTC
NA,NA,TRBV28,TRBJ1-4,CASSMGRYEKLFF,TGTGCCAGCAGTATGGGACGGTATGAAAAACTGTTTTTT
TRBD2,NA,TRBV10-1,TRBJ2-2,CASSQTSGNTGELFF,TGCGCCAGCAGCCAGACTAGCGGGAACACCGGGGAGCTGTTTTTT
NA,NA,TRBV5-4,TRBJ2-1,CASSLDQGQHNEQFF,TGTGCCAGCAGCTTGGACCAGGGACAACACAATGAGCAGTTCTTC
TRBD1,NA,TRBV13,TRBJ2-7,CASSPRSGTAYEQYF,TGTGCCAGCAGCCCCAGATCCGGGACAGCCTACGAGCAGTACTTC
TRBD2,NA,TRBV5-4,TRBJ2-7,CASSLGAASGNEQYF,TGTGCCAGCAGCTTGGGTGCGGCTAGCGGGAACGAGCAGTACTTC
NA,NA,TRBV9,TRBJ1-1,CASSAGTYTEAFF,TGTGCCAGCAGCGCAGGGACATACACTGAAGCTTTCTTT
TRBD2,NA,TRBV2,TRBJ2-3,CASGLAGGGTDTQYF,TGTGCCAGCGGCCTAGCGGGAGGTGGCACAGATACGCAGTATTTT
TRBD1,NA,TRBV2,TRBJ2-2,CASSEVQGALAGELFF,TGTGCCAGCAGTGAAGTACAGGGGGCTCTAGCCGGGGAGCTGTTTTTT
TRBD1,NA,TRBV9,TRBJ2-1,CASSGGTGATYNEQFF,TGTGCCAGCAGCGGAGGGACAGGGGCCACCTACAATGAGCAGTTCTTC
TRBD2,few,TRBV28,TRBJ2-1,CASSPHVAGKYNEQFF,TGTGCCAGCAGCCCCCACGTAGCGGGGAAATACAATGAGCAGTTCTTC
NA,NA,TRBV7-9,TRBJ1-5,CASSRGTSNQPQHF,TGTGCCAGCAGCCGAGGGACTAGCAATCAGCCCCAGCATTTT